The present T cell receptor (beta chain) was sequenced within a study of cytotoxic CD8 clonotypes in ibrutinib-treated CLL. Overall study: Of the patients, about a dozen were relapsed/refractory, around 16 treatment-naive and around 17 IGHV unmutated. Patients attained approximately 25 partial and 2 complete responses; at median approximately 64 months, roughly 15 remained remitted while around twelve progressed. Study findings and constraints: Rare overall, public clonotypes shrank or held steady under therapy.

Assay used: immunoSEQ multiplex PCR; TCRdb lists only in-frame clones, some missing. This sample has over 20,000 clones; roughly four fifths occur once, and the top ten carry around 7.9%. Trimming removed 6 bases from V and 4 bases from J, with 10 bases in between. CDR1 and CDR2 (germline): MNHNY, SVGAGI (reference sequence). This CDR3 is built from 13 residues. Concerning this clone: The antigen is not known.

This TCR was recovered from a human donor with chronic lymphocytic leukemia. The V gene is TRBV6-6, the J gene TRBJ1-5, with D maybe TRBD1 (6 bases). The source was PBMCs, collected before ibrutinib treatment. CDR3: CASSLQGNQPQHF. The CDR3 DNA reads as TGTGCCAGCAGCCTACAGGGAAATCAGCCCCAGCATTTT.